The 9 T cell receptor beta chains given below trace back to one sample, sequenced in a study of lymphopenia after photon versus proton radiotherapy. Only in-frame clones appear in the TCRdb table, and some are missing; sequencing was by immunoSEQ multiplex PCR. The sample lists 75,000 to 90,000 clones, 83% occurring once. Sequenced material: peripheral blood, taken from a patient treated with proton-based radiotherapy. Source of these receptors: a man between 60 and 75 years old with pancreatic cancer.

V usage is TRBV9 and J usage is TRBJ2-5; 7 nucleotides agree with TRBD1. J gave up 5 bases and V 0 bases, and 4 bases lay outside the gene matches. This CDR3 is 14 amino acids long. CDR1 is SGDLS and CDR2 is YYNGEE in the germline V gene. The chain's CDR3 is CASSVDMDRETQYF. Written as DNA, the CDR3 is TGTGCCAGCAGCGTAGATATGGACAGGGAGACCCAGTACTTC.

The chain joins TRBV4-1 to TRBJ2-1; TRBD1 matches 10 bases. CDR3 length equals 18 residues. V dropped 3 bases and J dropped 6; count of bases not matched to a gene: 14. In germline, CDR1 is MGHRA, CDR2 YSYEKL. Written as DNA, the CDR3 is TGCGCCAGCAGCCAGGACAGGGGGTCGTCGGGGCCACGCAATGAGCAGTTCTTC. This translates into CASSQDRGSSGPRNEQFF.

A single count supports this clone. The chain has TRBV28 and TRBJ1-4, with D unresolved. V lost 4 bases, J lost 10 bases, and 10 bases lay in between. The CDR3 contains 12 residues. Germline V CDR1 and CDR2: MDHEN, SYDVKM. CDR3: CASSSDGGKLFF. The DNA of the CDR3 is TGTGCCAGCAGTTCCGACGGTGGAAAACTGTTTTTT.

This chain links TRBV29-1 with TRBJ1-2; no firm D call. The CDR3 loop spans 11 amino acids. Between the trimmed V and J ends, which lost 4 bases and 8 bases, there was a span of 11 bases. Germline CDR1 is SQVTM and CDR2 is ANQGSEA. CDR3 residues: CSVVEKLGYTF. CDR3 DNA: TGCAGCGTTGTCGAGAAATTGGGCTACACCTTC.

The rearrangement uses TRBV19 and TRBJ1-5, with D tentatively TRBD1 (5 bases). Per germline, CDR1 LNHDA and CDR2 SQIVND (reference sequence). This CDR3 has 14 amino acids. Trimming removed 4 bases from V and 0 bases from J, with 7 bases in between. CDR3 residues: CASSRGDSNQPQHF. CDR3 DNA: TGTGCCAGTAGTAGGGGGGATAGCAATCAGCCCCAGCATTTT.

The genes are TRBV2 and TRBJ2-1, with TRBD1 identical over 9 bases. V lost 8 bases, J lost 9 bases, and 8 bases stayed unmatched. The V gene's germline CDR1 is SNHLY and CDR2 FYNNEI. The length of the CDR3 is 13 residues. The CDR3, as DNA: TGTGCCAGCCGGGGGACAGGGATGGGTGAGCAGTTCTTC. Amino acids: CASRGTGMGEQFF. Complete variable domain (other parts from reference TRBV2 and TRBJ2-1): EPEVTQTPSHQVTQMGQEVILRCVPISNHLYFYWYRQILGQKVEFLVSFYNNEISEKSEIFDDQFSVERPDGSNFTLKIRSTKLEDSAMYFCASRGTGMGEQFFGPGTRLTVL.

CDR3 protein: CASSLGGYRDSGNTIYF. DNA for the CDR3: TGCGCCAGCAGCTTGGGCGGGTATCGGGACTCCGGAAACACCATATATTTT. The rearrangement links TRBV5-1 to TRBJ1-3, with D perhaps TRBD1 (5 bases). V was trimmed by 0 bases and J by 4 bases, leaving 17 bases between them. The CDR3 contains 17 residues. Germline CDR1 is SGHRS and CDR2 is YFSETQ.

V and J are TRBV30 and TRBJ2-5; unclear D gene. The CDR3 extends over 17 amino acids. CDR1 GTSNPN and CDR2 SVGIG come from the germline V gene (reference sequence). V was cut by 6 bases and J by 1 base, with 24 bases left in between. The CDR3 here is CACEFGSMSLSQETQYF. The CDR3 DNA reads as TGTGCCTGCGAATTCGGCAGTATGAGCCTATCCCAAGAGACCCAGTACTTC.

This clone has a single count. V usage is TRBV27 and J usage is TRBJ2-3, with D perhaps matching TRBD2 (6 bases). V gave up 2 bases and J gave up 0 bases, with 15 bases separating them. Germline CDR1 is MNHEY and CDR2 is SMNVEV (reference sequence). The CDR3 totals 17 residues. In DNA, the CDR3 is TGTGCCAGCAGTTTAGAGATAACCGGGACTAGCACAGATACGCAGTATTTT. It yields the protein CASSLEITGTSTDTQYF.